This T cell receptor beta chain was found in a study of CD8 T cells in ankylosing spondylitis. Germline V gives CDR1 SGHAT, CDR2 FQNNGV. The CDR3 totals 15 residues. The V and J ends lost 5 bases and 6 bases respectively, with 14 bases between them. This clonotype was found many times. TCRdb itself ran the 5' RACE reads through MiXCR, one entry per CDR3 protein. The sample has 200,000 or so distinct CDR3 sequences; around a quarter are singletons. This chain joins TRBV11-2 and TRBJ1-6; possible D gene TRBD1, 5 bases. Sequencing was done on a sample of blood, either unsorted or a sorted T cell fraction (not recorded which). The source of this sequence is a male donor with ankylosing spondylitis or in good health (not recorded which). The CDR3 DNA is TGTGCCAGCAGCCAAACCGGGACGGGTAATTCACCCCTCCACTTT. Its translation: CASSQTGTGNSPLHF.